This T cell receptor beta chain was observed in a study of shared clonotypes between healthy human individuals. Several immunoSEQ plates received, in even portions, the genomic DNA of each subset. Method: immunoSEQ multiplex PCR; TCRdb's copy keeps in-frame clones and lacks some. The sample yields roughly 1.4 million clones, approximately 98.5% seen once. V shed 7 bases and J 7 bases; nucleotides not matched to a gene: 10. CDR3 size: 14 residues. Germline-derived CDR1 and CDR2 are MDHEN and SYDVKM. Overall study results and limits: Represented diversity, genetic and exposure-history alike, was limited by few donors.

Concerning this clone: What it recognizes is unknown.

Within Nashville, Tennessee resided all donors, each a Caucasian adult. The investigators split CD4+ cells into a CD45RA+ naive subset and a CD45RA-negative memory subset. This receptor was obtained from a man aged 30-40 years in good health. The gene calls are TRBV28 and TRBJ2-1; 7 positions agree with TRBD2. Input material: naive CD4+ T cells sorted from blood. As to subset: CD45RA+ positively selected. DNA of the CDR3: TGTGCCAGCACCGTAGCGGGTCCAGAAAATGAGCAGTTCTTC. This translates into CASTVAGPENEQFF.